This entry concerns a single T cell receptor (beta chain). The table came from immunoSEQ multiplex PCR; TCRdb's copy has only in-frame clones and leaves some out. The top ten hold about a sixth of the sample, which has roughly 32,000 clones, more than 70% seen once. Germline CDR1 is LNHDA and CDR2 is SQIVND (reference sequence). V lost 3 bases to trimming and J lost 5 bases, with 17 bases between them. This CDR3 spans 17 amino acids. This specimen belongs to a study of blood T cell repertoires in COVID-19. Study overall: Samples came from the United States, Italy and Spain, spanning acute and convalescent COVID-19. The cDNA or gDNA used as material had been derived from T cells, B-cell-depleted T cells, or PBMCs.

This chain connects TRBV19 to TRBJ1-6; D remains ambiguous. Sequencing was performed on peripheral blood. This receptor was identified in a human donor in a cohort sampled during active COVID-19. The chain's CDR3 is CASSILSGGANNSPLHF. The CDR3 nucleotides are TGTGCCAGTAGTATCCTTTCCGGCGGTGCCAATAATTCACCCCTCCACTTT.